This T cell receptor (beta chain) is from a study of blood T cell repertoires in COVID-19. The CDR3 sequence is 15 residues long. Germline CDR1 and CDR2: MNHEY and SVGAGI. Trimming left V 4 bases short and J 0 bases short, with 10 bases between. Generated by immunoSEQ multiplex PCR, the TCRdb table keeps only in-frame clones and is missing some. The sample shows roughly 250,000 clones, about 76% of them seen only once. Sequencing was performed on peripheral blood. The V gene is TRBV6-5, the J gene TRBJ1-3, with TRBD1 as a possible D gene (5 bases). The TCR comes from a woman aged 55-69 years with active or convalescent COVID-19. This CDR3 is CASSSGGDSGNTIYF. CDR3 DNA sequence: TGTGCCAGCAGTTCGGGGGGGGACTCTGGAAACACCATATATTTT.